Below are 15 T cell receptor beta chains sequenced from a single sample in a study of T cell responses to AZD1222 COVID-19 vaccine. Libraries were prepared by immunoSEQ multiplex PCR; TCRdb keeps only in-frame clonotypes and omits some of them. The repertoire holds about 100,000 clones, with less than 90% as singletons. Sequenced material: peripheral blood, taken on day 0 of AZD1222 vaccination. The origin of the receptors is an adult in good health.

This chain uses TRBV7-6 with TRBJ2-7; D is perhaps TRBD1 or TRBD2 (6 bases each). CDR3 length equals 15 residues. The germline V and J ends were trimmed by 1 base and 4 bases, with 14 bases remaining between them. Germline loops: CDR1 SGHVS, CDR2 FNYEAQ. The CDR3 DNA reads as TGTGCCAGCAGCTTAGGTATGGGGGGCATGTACGAGCAGTACTTC. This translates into CASSLGMGGMYEQYF.

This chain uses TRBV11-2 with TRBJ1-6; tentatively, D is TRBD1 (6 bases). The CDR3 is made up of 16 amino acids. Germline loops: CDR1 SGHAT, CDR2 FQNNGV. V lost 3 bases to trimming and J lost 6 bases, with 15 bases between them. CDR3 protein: CASSFLGASGNSPLHF. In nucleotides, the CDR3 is TGTGCCAGCAGCTTTTTGGGGGCTTCGGGTAATTCACCCCTCCACTTT.

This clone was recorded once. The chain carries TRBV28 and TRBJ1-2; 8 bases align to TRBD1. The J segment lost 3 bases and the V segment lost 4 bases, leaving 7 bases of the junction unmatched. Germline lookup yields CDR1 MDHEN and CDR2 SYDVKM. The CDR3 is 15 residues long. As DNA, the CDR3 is TGTGCCAGCAGTTCCCCAGGGGGCAGTCACTATGGCTACACCTTC. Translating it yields CASSSPGGSHYGYTF.

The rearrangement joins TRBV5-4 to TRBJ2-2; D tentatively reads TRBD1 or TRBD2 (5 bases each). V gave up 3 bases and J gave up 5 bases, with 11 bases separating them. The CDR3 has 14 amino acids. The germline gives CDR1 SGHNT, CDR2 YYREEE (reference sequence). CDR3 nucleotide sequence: TGTGCCAGCAGCTCGGGGCTTGGGACCGGGGAGCTGTTTTTT. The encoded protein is CASSSGLGTGELFF. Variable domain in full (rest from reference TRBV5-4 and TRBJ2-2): ETGVTQSPTHLIKTRGQQVTLRCSSQSGHNTVSWYQQALGQGPQFIFQYYREEENGRGNFPPRFSGLQFPNYSSELNVNALELDDSALYLCASSSGLGTGELFFGEGSRLTVL.

CDR3 coding DNA: TGTGCCAGCAGGGATGGGGGGGATCGTGAGACCCAGTACTTC. It codes for CASRDGGDRETQYF. The chain employs TRBV27 and TRBJ2-5; 7 bases match TRBD2. Germline CDR1 MNHEY, CDR2 SMNVEV (reference sequence). The CDR3 runs to 14 residues. V shed 6 bases and J 5 bases; nucleotides not matched to a gene: 9.

In DNA, the CDR3 is TGTGCCACCAGTGCGAGTGGGGCCCAGGTTAGCTATGGCTACACCTTC. Encoded protein: CATSASGAQVSYGYTF. The V and J genes are TRBV24-1 and TRBJ1-2; the D gene is possibly TRBD1 (5 bases). The V gene's germline CDR1 is KGHDR and CDR2 SFDVKD. This CDR3 has 16 amino acids. The V end lost 5 bases, the J end lost 4 bases, and 19 bases lay between the germline ends.

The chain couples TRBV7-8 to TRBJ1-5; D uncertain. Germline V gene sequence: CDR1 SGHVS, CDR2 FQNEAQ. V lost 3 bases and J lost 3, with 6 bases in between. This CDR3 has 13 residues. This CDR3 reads CASSFEFNQPQHF. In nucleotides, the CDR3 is TGTGCCAGCAGCTTTGAGTTCAATCAGCCCCAGCATTTT. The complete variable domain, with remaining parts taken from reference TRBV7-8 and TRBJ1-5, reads GAGVSQSPRYKVAKRGQDVALRCDPISGHVSLFWYQQALGQGPEFLTYFQNEAQLDKSGLPSDRFFAERPEGSVSTLKIQRTQQEDSAVYLCASSFEFNQPQHFGDGTRLSIL.

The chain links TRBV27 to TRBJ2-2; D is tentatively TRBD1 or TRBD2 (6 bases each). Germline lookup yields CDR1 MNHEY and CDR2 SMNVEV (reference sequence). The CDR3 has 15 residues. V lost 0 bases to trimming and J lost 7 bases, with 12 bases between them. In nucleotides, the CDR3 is TGTGCCAGCAGTTTATCGATGGGGGGCCTCGGGGAGCTGTTTTTT. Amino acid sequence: CASSLSMGGLGELFF.

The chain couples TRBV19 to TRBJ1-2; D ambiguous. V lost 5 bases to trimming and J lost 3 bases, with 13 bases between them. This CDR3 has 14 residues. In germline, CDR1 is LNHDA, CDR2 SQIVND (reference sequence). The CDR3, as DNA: TGTGCCAGTAGTTTTCAGATTCAGGACTATGGCTACACCTTC. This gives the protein CASSFQIQDYGYTF.

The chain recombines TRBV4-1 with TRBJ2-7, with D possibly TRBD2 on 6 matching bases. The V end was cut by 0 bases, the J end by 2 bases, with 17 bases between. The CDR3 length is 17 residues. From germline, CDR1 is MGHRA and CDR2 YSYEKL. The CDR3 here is CASSQDRVPGVPYEQYF. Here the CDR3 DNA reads TGCGCCAGCAGCCAAGATCGAGTACCGGGGGTCCCCTACGAGCAGTACTTC.

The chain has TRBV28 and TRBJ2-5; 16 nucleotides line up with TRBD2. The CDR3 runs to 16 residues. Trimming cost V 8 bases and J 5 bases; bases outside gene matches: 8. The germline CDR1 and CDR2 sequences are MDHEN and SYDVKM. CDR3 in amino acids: CASGTSGRAIGETQYF. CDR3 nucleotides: TGTGCCAGCGGGACTAGCGGGAGGGCCATAGGGGAGACCCAGTACTTC.

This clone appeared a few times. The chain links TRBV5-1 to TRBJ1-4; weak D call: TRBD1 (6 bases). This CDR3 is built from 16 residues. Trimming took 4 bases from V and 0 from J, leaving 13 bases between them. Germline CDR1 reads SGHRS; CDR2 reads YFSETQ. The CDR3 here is CASSPTGFATNEKLFF. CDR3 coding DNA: TGCGCCAGCAGCCCGACAGGATTTGCAACTAATGAAAAACTGTTTTTT.

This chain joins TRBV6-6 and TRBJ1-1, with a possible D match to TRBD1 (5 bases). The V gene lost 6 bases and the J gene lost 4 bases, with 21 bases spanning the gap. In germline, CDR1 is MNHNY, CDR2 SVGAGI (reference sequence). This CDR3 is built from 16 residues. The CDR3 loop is CASSAQMGGLGTEAFF. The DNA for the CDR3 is TGTGCCAGCAGCGCTCAAATGGGGGGATTGGGCACTGAAGCTTTCTTT.

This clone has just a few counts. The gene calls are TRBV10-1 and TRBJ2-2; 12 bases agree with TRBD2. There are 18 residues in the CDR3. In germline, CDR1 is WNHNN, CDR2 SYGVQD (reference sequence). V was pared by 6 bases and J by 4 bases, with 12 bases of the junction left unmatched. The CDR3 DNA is TGCGCCAGCAGGGACGGCTCTAGCGGGAGGGCCGTCACCGGGGAGCTGTTTTTT. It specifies CASRDGSSGRAVTGELFF.

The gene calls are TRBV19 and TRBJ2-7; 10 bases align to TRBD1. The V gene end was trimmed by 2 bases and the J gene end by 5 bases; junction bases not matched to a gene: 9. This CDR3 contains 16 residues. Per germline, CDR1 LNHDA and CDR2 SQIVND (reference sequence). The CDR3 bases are TGTGCCAGTAGTATACGACAGGGGGCTTTTGGGAACGAGCAGTACTTC. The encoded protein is CASSIRQGAFGNEQYF. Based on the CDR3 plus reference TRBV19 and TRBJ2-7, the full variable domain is DGGITQSPKYLFRKEGQNVTLSCEQNLNHDAMYWYRQDPGQGLRLIYYSQIVNDFQKGDIAEGYSVSREKKESFPLTVTSAQKNPTAFYLCASSIRQGAFGNEQYFGPGTRLTVT.